The 30 T cell receptor beta chains given below trace back to one sample, sequenced in a study of chemoradiotherapy in HPV16-positive cancers. TCRdb's table, derived via immunoSEQ multiplex PCR, lists solely in-frame clones and lacks some. The table lists under 15,000 clones, around three quarters of them singletons. This sample was obtained from a patient who underwent chemoradiotherapy. Receptors originate from a human donor with HPV-associated anogenital cancer.

The chain is built from TRBV5-1 and TRBJ2-7; D may be TRBD1 (6 bases). V was clipped by 5 bases and J by 0 bases, with 12 bases between them. Germline V lookup: CDR1 SGHRS, CDR2 YFSETQ. The CDR3 consists of 14 residues. CDR3 protein: CASRPGHYSYEQYF. The CDR3 region has the DNA TGCGCCAGCAGACCGGGACACTACTCCTACGAGCAGTACTTC.

CDR3 DNA sequence: TGTGCCAGCAGCCCCGGCTGGGGGGATGAGCAGTTCTTC. Amino acid sequence: CASSPGWGDEQFF. The chain uses TRBV11-2 and TRBJ2-1; the D gene is possibly TRBD2 (6 bases). This CDR3 comprises 13 residues. The germline gives CDR1 SGHAT, CDR2 FQNNGV. The V end lost 5 bases, the J end lost 8 bases, and 13 bases lay between the germline ends.

This chain connects TRBV7-2 to TRBJ2-6; D remains ambiguous. Trimming removed 6 bases from V and 1 base from J, with 4 bases in between. This CDR3 comprises 13 residues. Germline lookup yields CDR1 SGHTA and CDR2 FQGNSA. CDR3 coding DNA: TGTGCCAGCAGAGATTCTGGGGCCAACGTCCTGACTTTC. It encodes CASRDSGANVLTF.

The chain joins TRBV6-5 to TRBJ1-6; a weak D match, TRBD1 (5 bases). The CDR3 is made up of 14 amino acids. CDR1 MNHEY and CDR2 SVGAGI come from the germline V gene. V lost 6 bases to trimming and J lost 9 bases, with 15 bases between them. CDR3 amino acids: CASSPGGWVSPLHF. The CDR3 nucleotides are TGTGCCAGCAGCCCGGGGGGGTGGGTTTCACCCCTCCACTTT.

V gene TRBV2 combines with J gene TRBJ2-5; D unclear. The CDR3 has 14 residues. V was trimmed by 0 bases and J by 4 bases, leaving 9 bases between them. CDR1 and CDR2 (germline): SNHLY, FYNNEI. The CDR3 DNA sequence: TGTGCCAGCAGTGAAGCTTCGGAAAGAGAGACCCAGTACTTC. This sequence encodes CASSEASERETQYF.

This chain joins TRBV6-4 and TRBJ1-2, with 8 bases aligning to TRBD1. J was trimmed by 6 bases and V by 6 bases; bases with no gene match: 21. Germline lookup yields CDR1 MRHNA and CDR2 SNTAGT. The CDR3 is made up of 18 amino acids. CDR3: CASSETGTGPLIGDGYTF. DNA of the CDR3: TGTGCCAGCAGCGAAACCGGGACAGGCCCCCTTATAGGCGATGGCTACACCTTC.

The chain joins TRBV28 to TRBJ1-2; D gene uncertain. V was cut by 5 bases and J by 2 bases, with 15 bases left in between. The germline V gene encodes CDR1 MDHEN and CDR2 SYDVKM. The CDR3 sequence is 15 residues long. As DNA, the CDR3 is TGTGCCAGCAGTCCTATCCAGGTCGGCAACTATGGCTACACCTTC. It encodes CASSPIQVGNYGYTF.

This chain uses TRBV29-1 with TRBJ1-2; D unclear. V shed 6 bases and J shed 6 bases, with 11 bases lying between them. This CDR3 has 11 residues. The V gene's germline CDR1 is SQVTM and CDR2 ANQGSEA. The CDR3 reads CSVVDTDGYTF. CDR3 in DNA: TGCAGCGTCGTAGACACCGATGGCTACACCTTC.

The chain joins TRBV6-4 to TRBJ1-1, with 7 nucleotides matching TRBD1. J lost 9 bases, V lost 5 bases, and 12 bases had no gene match. CDR1 and CDR2 from the germline V gene are MRHNA and SNTAGT. This CDR3 contains 14 residues. Here the CDR3 reads CASSPQFSTGKAFF. The DNA for the CDR3 is TGTGCCAGCAGTCCCCAATTCTCGACAGGGAAAGCTTTCTTT.

The rearrangement uses TRBV5-4 and TRBJ1-1; D gene uncertain. V lost 4 bases and J lost 5, with 18 bases in between. The germline CDR1 and CDR2 sequences are SGHNT and YYREEE (reference sequence). The CDR3 is 15 residues long. CDR3 nucleotides: TGTGCCAGCAGCCCCCCTTTTCTTGATGCGACTGAAGCTTTCTTT. Translating it yields CASSPPFLDATEAFF. Using reference TRBV5-4 and TRBJ1-1 for the parts outside the CDR3, the full variable domain is ETGVTQSPTHLIKTRGQQVTLRCSSQSGHNTVSWYQQALGQGPQFIFQYYREEENGRGNFPPRFSGLQFPNYSSELNVNALELDDSALYLCASSPPFLDATEAFFGQGTRLTVV.

The gene calls are TRBV29-1 and TRBJ2-7; D might be TRBD1 (6 bases). The V end lost 5 bases, the J end lost 6 bases, and 17 bases lay between the germline ends. The CDR3 is 13 residues long. Germline-derived CDR1 and CDR2 are SQVTM and ANQGSEA. The CDR3 sequence is CSVSPQGDGEQYF. CDR3 sequence (DNA): TGCAGCGTTTCCCCACAGGGAGATGGCGAGCAGTACTTC.

This clone was counted only a few times. The chain couples TRBV5-1 to TRBJ1-6; D ambiguous. V was pared by 4 bases and J by 2 bases, with 10 bases between. The CDR3 totals 15 residues. CDR1 is SGHRS, CDR2 YFSETQ, per germline. DNA for the CDR3: TGCGCCAGCAGCCTGTCTGGGACCTATAATTCACCCCTCCACTTT. It is translated as CASSLSGTYNSPLHF.

The V gene is TRBV15, the J gene TRBJ1-2; the D gene is possibly TRBD1 (5 bases). The CDR3 loop spans 15 amino acids. V gave up 0 bases and J gave up 2 bases, with 10 bases separating them. Germline CDR1 and CDR2: LNHNV and YYDKDF (reference sequence). In DNA form, the CDR3 reads TGTGCCACCAGCAGAGAGAGAACAGGAAACTATGGCTACACCTTC. It encodes CATSRERTGNYGYTF.

The chain links TRBV4-2 to TRBJ1-2; D remains ambiguous. This CDR3 has 15 residues. Germline V CDR1 and CDR2: LGHNA, YNFKEQ. The germline V and J ends were trimmed by 3 bases and 2 bases, with 13 bases remaining between them. The CDR3 DNA sequence: TGTGCCAGCAGCCAGCCCGACCTCGCCAACTATGGCTACACCTTC. Translation: CASSQPDLANYGYTF.

This clone was picked up one time. The chain couples TRBV11-2 to TRBJ2-3; D uncertain. Germline CDR1 and CDR2: SGHAT and FQNNGV. The V gene lost 1 base and the J gene lost 3 bases, with 8 bases spanning the gap. The CDR3 spans 14 residues. The CDR3 DNA is TGTGCCAGCAGCTTAGGGTTCGGGACAGATACGCAGTATTTT. The encoded protein is CASSLGFGTDTQYF.

V is TRBV4-1 and J is TRBJ1-3; 8 nucleotides line up with TRBD1. J lost 6 bases, V lost 3 bases, and 13 bases had no gene match. Germline V CDR1 and CDR2: MGHRA, YSYEKL. This CDR3 is built from 17 residues. CDR3 DNA: TGCGCCAGCAGCCATAGCCAGCAGGGGGCTATTGAAAACACCATATATTTT. It translates to CASSHSQQGAIENTIYF.

This clone was observed once. This chain connects TRBV7-6 to TRBJ1-6; no firm D call. The V end lost 1 base, the J end lost 8 bases, and 9 bases lay between the germline ends. There are 14 residues in the CDR3. Germline lookup yields CDR1 SGHVS and CDR2 FNYEAQ. In nucleotides, the CDR3 is TGTGCCAGCAGCTTAGGGCCACGAGATTCACCCCTCCACTTT. Its protein product is CASSLGPRDSPLHF.

The chain recombines TRBV12-5 with TRBJ2-7; TRBD2 matches at 8 bases. The J segment lost 6 bases and the V segment lost 6 bases, leaving 22 bases of the junction unmatched. The germline V gene encodes CDR1 LGHNT and CDR2 FRNRAP. There are 18 residues in the CDR3. CDR3 amino acids: CASGPDLSKIAGGLEQYF. CDR3 nucleotides: TGTGCTAGTGGCCCTGACTTATCGAAGATTGCGGGGGGACTCGAGCAGTACTTC.

The rearrangement uses TRBV19 and TRBJ1-2, with 11 bases matching TRBD1. The CDR3 extends over 13 amino acids. V lost 5 bases to trimming and J lost 7 bases; unmatched junction nucleotides: 3. The germline V gene encodes CDR1 LNHDA and CDR2 SQIVND (reference sequence). CDR3 region: CASSVGTGGGYTF. The CDR3 coding sequence is TGTGCCAGTAGTGTGGGGACAGGGGGTGGCTACACCTTC.

The genes are TRBV5-1 and TRBJ2-2, with D maybe TRBD2 (6 bases). V was shortened by 2 bases and J by 3 bases, with 11 bases between the two germline ends. This CDR3 region has 15 residues. Germline values: CDR1 SGHRS, CDR2 YFSETQ. The CDR3 protein is CASSLGTGDTGELFF. The CDR3 region has the DNA TGCGCCAGCAGCTTAGGGACGGGGGACACCGGGGAGCTGTTTTTT.

The chain uses TRBV27 and TRBJ1-2, with D tentatively TRBD1 (5 bases). Germline assignment: CDR1 MNHEY and CDR2 SMNVEV (reference sequence). The V end lost 5 bases, the J end lost 6 bases, and 16 bases lay between the germline ends. The CDR3 is 14 residues long. CDR3 sequence reads: CASSTREGLNGYTF. The CDR3 coding sequence is TGTGCCAGCAGTACCCGGGAGGGGCTAAATGGCTACACCTTC.

The V and J genes are TRBV7-9 and TRBJ1-3; D not certain. Germline CDR1 reads SEHNR; CDR2 reads FQNEAQ (reference sequence). Deletions cut 0 bases from V and 2 bases from J, with 8 bases between. The CDR3 is 15 amino acids. The CDR3: CASSLANRAGNTIYF. CDR3 sequence (DNA): TGTGCCAGCAGCTTAGCGAACCGGGCTGGAAACACCATATATTTT.

V is TRBV4-1 and J is TRBJ2-5; 7 bases fit TRBD2. Germline V gene data show CDR1 as MGHRA and CDR2 as YSYEKL. After removal of 4 bases from V and 5 bases from J, the junction contained 13 bases not matched to a gene. The CDR3 totals 16 residues. The CDR3 region is CASSPVSTGGGETQYF. CDR3 bases: TGCGCCAGCAGCCCAGTCTCGACGGGAGGTGGGGAGACCCAGTACTTC.

V and J are TRBV5-1 and TRBJ2-2; weak D call: TRBD1 (6 bases). V lost 0 bases and J 2 bases, leaving 8 bases between the germline ends. Per the germline V gene, CDR1 is SGHRS and CDR2 is YFSETQ. The CDR3 has 15 amino acids. In DNA, the CDR3 is TGCGCCAGCAGCTTGGCACAGGGCAACACCGGGGAGCTGTTTTTT. Residues: CASSLAQGNTGELFF.

The rearrangement uses TRBV30 and TRBJ1-5; D ambiguous. Germline V gives CDR1 GTSNPN, CDR2 SVGIG (reference sequence). The CDR3 has 14 residues. Trimming shortened V by 0 bases and J by 6 bases, and 12 bases separated the two germline ends. CDR3 sequence: CAWSVDPEPQPQHF. CDR3 bases: TGTGCCTGGAGTGTAGATCCTGAGCCTCAGCCCCAGCATTTT.

The CDR3 loop reads CASSLTGGAGPQHF. The CDR3 DNA follows: TGTGCCAGCAGTTTAACAGGGGGCGCAGGGCCCCAGCATTTT. The chain joins TRBV28 to TRBJ1-5; 9 bases line up with TRBD1. Losses at the gene ends were 2 bases for V and 9 bases for J; bases not matched to a gene: 5. Germline CDR1 reads MDHEN; CDR2 reads SYDVKM. The CDR3 runs to 14 residues.

The V and J genes are TRBV5-4 and TRBJ2-7, with 10 nucleotides matching TRBD1. V was clipped by 0 bases and J by 6 bases; unmatched bases: 6. The CDR3 loop spans 15 amino acids. Germline V gene lookup returns CDR1 SGHNT and CDR2 YYREEE (reference sequence). The CDR3 DNA reads as TGTGCCAGCAGCTTGGCCGACAGGGGGCAAATCGAGCAGTACTTC. This sequence encodes CASSLADRGQIEQYF.

The rearrangement uses TRBV18 and TRBJ1-4; 8 bases fit TRBD1. The ends lost 6 bases at V and 4 bases at J; junction bases unmatched: 7. CDR1 and CDR2 from the germline V gene are KGHSH and LQKENI. This CDR3 is built from 15 residues. CDR3 bases: TGTGCCAGCTCTCCTAAGACAGGGGATAATGAAAAACTGTTTTTT. This codes for CASSPKTGDNEKLFF. Drawing the rest from reference TRBV18 and TRBJ1-4, the complete variable domain is NAGVMQNPRHLVRRRGQEARLRCSPMKGHSHVYWYRQLPEEGLKFMVYLQKENIIDESGMPKERFSAEFPKEGPSILRIQQVVRGDSAAYFCASSPKTGDNEKLFFGSGTQLSVL.

This chain connects TRBV27 to TRBJ2-2; D gene unclear. Germline CDR1 reads MNHEY; CDR2 reads SMNVEV (reference sequence). This CDR3 region has 13 residues. Trimming took 5 bases from V and 4 from J, leaving 8 bases between them. The CDR3 DNA reads as TGTGCCAGCAGTCCCGGTATCACCGGGGAGCTGTTTTTT. This encodes CASSPGITGELFF.

A word on this clone: The junction departs from the called germline gene at one end, perhaps through a read error. The V call is TRBV28, the J call TRBJ1-1; tentative D call: TRBD1 (5 bases). CDR3 length equals 13 residues. Germline CDR1 MDHEN, CDR2 SYDVKM. CDR3 sequence: CASTLPGGAEAFF. The CDR3 DNA reads as TGTGCCAGCACTTTACCGGGAGGGGCTGAAGCTTTCTTT.